Presented here are 15 T cell receptor beta chains from one specimen sequenced in a study of OX40 agonist ivuxolimab in advanced cancers. Sequencing was performed with immunoSEQ multiplex PCR; in TCRdb, only in-frame clones are kept and a portion is missing. Altogether roughly 120,000 clones are present, about nine tenths being singletons, with the ten largest covering roughly 0.8%. This material consisted of CD4+ or CD8+ T cells sorted from blood, taken in a trial of the OX40 agonist ivuxolimab. These receptor sequences come from an adult with an advanced solid tumor such as melanoma, head and neck, liver or kidney cancer.

The CDR3, as DNA: TGTGCCAGCAGCTTTGGGGGAGGGGTCGGAGAGACCCAGTACTTC. As protein: CASSFGGGVGETQYF. The J gene is TRBJ2-5, the V gene TRBV11-3, with 7 positions matching TRBD2. The CDR3 spans 15 residues. The germline CDR1 and CDR2 sequences are SGHNT and YENEEA. The V gene end was trimmed by 3 bases and the J gene end by 4 bases; junction bases not matched to a gene: 8.

The rearrangement links TRBV5-1 to TRBJ1-1; 9 bases line up with TRBD1. The V gene's germline CDR1 is SGHRS and CDR2 YFSETQ. Trimming cost V 5 bases and J 6 bases; bases outside gene matches: 8. CDR3 length equals 14 residues. The DNA for the CDR3 is TGCGCCAGCAGACTGACAGGGGGTATCGCTGAAGCTTTCTTT. This translates into CASRLTGGIAEAFF.

This chain connects TRBV7-2 to TRBJ2-2; D gene uncertain. Trimming cost V 1 base and J 6 bases, with 6 bases left between them. Germline loops: CDR1 SGHTA, CDR2 FQGNSA. This CDR3 comprises 13 residues. CDR3: CASSLVLSGELFF. The CDR3 region has the DNA TGTGCCAGCAGCTTAGTGTTGTCCGGGGAGCTGTTTTTT.

This clone has only one observation. The genes are TRBV6-6 and TRBJ2-7; 7 bases fit TRBD1. The CDR3 runs to 16 residues. The J segment lost 0 bases and the V segment lost 2 bases, leaving 7 bases of the junction unmatched. From germline, CDR1 is MNHNY and CDR2 SVGAGI (reference sequence). The CDR3, as DNA: TGTGCCAGCAGTTACCCGAACAGGGGAACCTCCTACGAGCAGTACTTC. Amino acids: CASSYPNRGTSYEQYF.

V usage is TRBV5-1 and J usage is TRBJ2-3, with 9 bases that match TRBD2. From germline, CDR1 is SGHRS and CDR2 YFSETQ. The CDR3 has 16 residues. V lost 4 bases to trimming and J lost 3 bases; unmatched junction nucleotides: 9. Written as DNA, the CDR3 is TGCGCCAGCAGCCCGAGGGGGCGGGAGGGGACAGATACGCAGTATTTT. Its protein is CASSPRGREGTDTQYF.

This clone was detected once. The gene calls are TRBV30 and TRBJ1-6, with D perhaps TRBD1 (6 bases). CDR3 size: 14 residues. Trimming took 0 bases from V and 7 from J, leaving 10 bases between them. Germline V CDR1 and CDR2: GTSNPN, SVGIG (reference sequence). Here the CDR3 reads CAWSVQQGNSPLHF. Written as DNA, the CDR3 is TGTGCCTGGAGTGTCCAGCAGGGGAATTCACCCCTCCACTTT.

This chain connects TRBV5-1 to TRBJ2-7, with TRBD2 as a possible D gene (5 bases). The CDR3 extends over 17 amino acids. V was trimmed by 0 bases and J by 2 bases, leaving 18 bases between them. The germline CDR1 and CDR2 sequences are SGHRS and YFSETQ. CDR3 protein: CASSLVPAGLPPYEQYF. CDR3 in DNA: TGCGCCAGCAGCTTGGTCCCGGCGGGTCTCCCCCCCTACGAGCAGTACTTC.

This sequence joins TRBV10-3 and TRBJ1-2, with a possible D match to TRBD1 (5 bases). This CDR3 is 13 amino acids long. The V end lost 11 bases, the J end lost 0 bases, and 13 bases lay between the germline ends. CDR1 ENHRY and CDR2 SYGVKD come from the germline V gene. The CDR3 here is CAVSGITNYGYTF. In nucleotides, the CDR3 is TGTGCCGTCTCAGGGATAACTAACTATGGCTACACCTTC.

The rearrangement uses TRBV7-8 and TRBJ1-3; 7 nucleotides line up with TRBD1. The germline V gene has CDR1 SGHVS and CDR2 FQNEAQ. The CDR3 is 15 amino acids. Trimming cost V 5 bases and J 4 bases; bases outside gene matches: 8. In DNA form, the CDR3 reads TGTGCCAGCAGCCTTAGTGACAGGGCCGGAAACACCATATATTTT. Its translation is CASSLSDRAGNTIYF.

A single count supports this clone. This rearrangement joins TRBV19 to TRBJ2-1; 15 bases match TRBD2. Losses at the gene ends were 4 bases for V and 5 bases for J; bases not matched to a gene: 3. Germline assignment: CDR1 LNHDA and CDR2 SQIVND (reference sequence). The length of the CDR3 is 16 residues. CDR3 region: CASSTRTSGRDNEQFF. The CDR3 DNA reads TGTGCCAGTAGTACACGGACTAGCGGGAGGGACAATGAGCAGTTCTTC. The variable domain in full, completed from reference TRBV19 and TRBJ2-1, reads DGGITQSPKYLFRKEGQNVTLSCEQNLNHDAMYWYRQDPGQGLRLIYYSQIVNDFQKGDIAEGYSVSREKKESFPLTVTSAQKNPTAFYLCASSTRTSGRDNEQFFGPGTRLTVL.

This clone has more than one count but fewer than ten. The rearrangement uses TRBV12-5 and TRBJ1-3; the D is unclear. Trimming cost V 0 bases and J 4 bases, with 10 bases left between them. This CDR3 has 15 residues. CDR1 and CDR2 from the germline V gene are LGHNT and FRNRAP. The CDR3 sequence: CASGLVEGAGNTIYF. In DNA form, the CDR3 reads TGTGCTAGTGGTTTGGTAGAGGGTGCCGGAAACACCATATATTTT.

The chain recombines TRBV9 with TRBJ1-3; D unclear. Germline loops: CDR1 SGDLS, CDR2 YYNGEE. V lost 7 bases and J 0 bases, leaving 8 bases between the germline ends. This CDR3 comprises 13 residues. In DNA form, the CDR3 reads TGTGCCAGCGGTTGGGCCTCTGGAAACACCATATATTTT. As protein: CASGWASGNTIYF.

The V call is TRBV7-2, the J call TRBJ2-1; D uncertain. The V and J ends lost 5 bases and 3 bases respectively, with 5 bases between them. Germline CDR1 and CDR2: SGHTA and FQGNSA. The CDR3 extends over 12 amino acids. DNA of the CDR3: TGTGCCAGCAGCCAAGACTACAATGAGCAGTTCTTC. Translation: CASSQDYNEQFF.

This rearrangement joins TRBV5-8 to TRBJ1-6; 8 bases map to TRBD1. V dropped 0 bases and J dropped 7; count of bases not matched to a gene: 3. Germline loops: CDR1 SGHTS, CDR2 YDEGEE. This CDR3 spans 15 amino acids. The CDR3 DNA follows: TGTGCCAGCAGCTTGGGGACAGGGAACAATTCACCCCTCCACTTT. The encoded protein is CASSLGTGNNSPLHF.

The chain has TRBV5-5 and TRBJ1-5; perhaps TRBD1 as D (6 bases). CDR1 and CDR2 from the germline V gene are SGHKS and YYEKEE (reference sequence). The CDR3 extends over 17 amino acids. V lost 0 bases, J lost 3 bases, and 16 bases lay in between. CDR3: CASSLVVSGALNQPQHF. The CDR3 nucleotides are TGTGCCAGCAGCTTGGTTGTATCGGGGGCCCTCAATCAGCCCCAGCATTTT.